The 3 T cell receptor beta chains below come from one sample, sequenced in a study of vaccination effects on CD4 cells after COVID-19. Sequenced by immunoSEQ multiplex PCR; TCRdb stores in-frame clones only, minus some. The sample includes roughly 30,000 clones, roughly four fifths seen only once; the top ten take approximately 6.3%. For these TCRs, the target antigens are not known. Researchers isolated CD4+ T cells once about eleven days of culture had elapsed. The person was diagnosed with PCR-confirmed SARS-CoV-2 infection between March and December 2020. The participants, recipients of two vaccine doses, got either BNT162b2 or mRNA-1273. Sequenced material: CD4+ T cells from PBMCs cultured without peptide, taken after COVID-19 vaccination. The receptors were gathered from a human donor who had a prior SARS-CoV-2 infection.

The chain has TRBV10-3 and TRBJ1-2; perhaps TRBD1 as D (5 bases). Deletions cut 11 bases from V and 0 bases from J, with 13 bases between. The CDR3 contains 13 residues. Germline V gene sequence: CDR1 ENHRY, CDR2 SYGVKD. The CDR3 DNA reads as TGTGCCGCCCAGGGAAGCGCTAACTATGGCTACACCTTC. It encodes CAAQGSANYGYTF.

The chain employs TRBV5-1 and TRBJ2-3; D is uncertain. Germline CDR1 is SGHRS and CDR2 is YFSETQ. V gave up 0 bases and J gave up 1 base, with 12 bases separating them. This CDR3 is built from 16 residues. This chain's CDR3 is CASSLGQLGGTDTQYF. CDR3 coding DNA: TGCGCCAGCAGCTTGGGGCAGCTGGGCGGCACAGATACGCAGTATTTT.

This clone turned up a few times. The chain uses TRBV5-1 and TRBJ1-5, with D unresolved. Trimming stripped 4 bases from V and 4 bases from J, with 15 bases between. The CDR3 is 15 residues long. The V gene's germline CDR1 is SGHRS and CDR2 YFSETQ. The CDR3 loop is CASSLPGDANQPQHF. The CDR3 DNA sequence: TGCGCCAGCAGCCTCCCGGGCGACGCTAATCAGCCCCAGCATTTT.